This TCR beta chain emerged from a study of T-cell reconstitution after alpha-beta-depleted transplantation in children. The TCRbeta library incorporated unique molecular identifiers. One entry per CDR3 protein, called by TCRdb with MiXCR from the PCR reads. The repertoire consists of a few hundred thousand distinct CDR3 sequences, with less than 15% occurring once and the leading ten covering around 4.5%. This clonotype was detected only a few times. The V and J ends lost 6 bases and 2 bases, in that order; junction bases with no gene match: 3. The length of the CDR3 is 14 residues. Germline-derived CDR1 and CDR2 are LNHDA and SQIVND (reference sequence).

The TCR sequence derives from a human donor who donated a stem cell graft to a child with Fanconi anemia. This material consisted of PBMCs, taken from the stem cell graft. The chain recombines TRBV19 with TRBJ2-2; 7 bases map to TRBD2. The CDR3 DNA follows: TGTGCCAGTAGGCAGCGGGACAACACCGGGGAGCTGTTTTTT. Translated, it gives CASRQRDNTGELFF. Full variable domain (rest looked up from reference TRBV19 and TRBJ2-2): DGGITQSPKYLFRKEGQNVTLSCEQNLNHDAMYWYRQDPGQGLRLIYYSQIVNDFQKGDIAEGYSVSREKKESFPLTVTSAQKNPTAFYLCASRQRDNTGELFFGEGSRLTVL.